This T cell receptor (beta chain) appears in the sequencing data of a study of cytotoxic CD8 clonotypes in ibrutinib-treated CLL. Turning to the study itself: Of the patients, around 12 were relapsed/refractory, roughly 16 treatment-naive and around 17 IGHV unmutated. Responses comprised 24 partial and 2 complete; at median roughly 66 months, about 14 remained remitted and roughly 12 progressed.

Repertoires were generated with immunoSEQ multiplex PCR, while TCRdb's copy carries only in-frame clones and drops some. The table shows about 300,000 clones, with 76% occurring only once. Study-wide results and caveats: Sample timing was unmatched between remission and later-progressing patients; lymph nodes unstudied. Clonality showed a rise at ibrutinib response that reversed toward baseline at progression.

Deletions cut 6 bases from V and 9 bases from J, with 12 bases between. The CDR3 extends over 13 amino acids. The germline gives CDR1 KGHSH, CDR2 LQKENI. About this clone itself: Its antigen remains unidentified.

The source material was PBMCs, sampled at disease progression, from a patient treated with ibrutinib. V and J are TRBV18 and TRBJ1-6; tentatively, D is TRBD1 (5 bases). The TCR was taken from a human donor with chronic lymphocytic leukemia. CDR3 sequence: CASSARDPSPLHF. The CDR3 DNA reads as TGTGCCAGCTCGGCGCGGGACCCTTCACCCCTCCACTTT.